Listed here are 12 T cell receptor beta chains from one sample, sequenced in a study of shared clonotypes between healthy human individuals. Repertoires were generated with immunoSEQ multiplex PCR, while TCRdb's copy carries only in-frame clones and drops some. Among a few hundred thousand clones listed, about 69% were seen once. The sample consisted of memory CD4+ T cells sorted from blood. Sample subset: CD45RA-negative fraction. The receptors originated from a man aged 25 to 40 in good health.

With regard to this clone: A much larger clone lies one base from this, so it may be a read error. The chain links TRBV7-8 to TRBJ1-5; D gene ambiguous. Per germline, CDR1 SGHVS and CDR2 FQNEAQ. The CDR3 is 18 amino acids. CDR3 sequence: CASSPTTIGVGSNQSQHF. CDR3 sequence (DNA): TGTGCCAGCAGCCCGACCACCATCGGGGTGGGCAGCAATCAGTCCCAGCATTTT.

The CDR3 nucleotides read TGTGCCAGCTCACCATTTGTCGCAGGGGTATCGTACAATGAGCAGTTCTTC. Protein: CASSPFVAGVSYNEQFF. V gene TRBV18 combines with J gene TRBJ2-1; D is possibly TRBD1 (6 bases). Between the trimmed V and J ends, which lost 2 bases and 4 bases, there was a span of 18 bases. Germline CDR1 reads KGHSH; CDR2 reads LQKENI. The CDR3 sequence is 17 residues long.

The chain is built from TRBV28 and TRBJ2-5, with 11 bases aligning to TRBD2. This CDR3 region has 15 residues. After removal of 5 bases from V and 6 bases from J, the junction contained 8 bases not matched to a gene. Germline V gene sequence: CDR1 MDHEN, CDR2 SYDVKM. CDR3 residues: CASSPQTSGSKTQYF. CDR3 nucleotides: TGTGCCAGCAGTCCCCAAACTAGCGGGAGTAAGACCCAGTACTTC.

The rearrangement links TRBV5-6 to TRBJ2-7, with 9 bases matching TRBD1. CDR1 and CDR2 (germline): SGHDT, YYEEEE. This CDR3 is built from 13 residues. The J segment lost 7 bases and the V segment lost 6 bases, leaving 8 bases of the junction unmatched. This CDR3 is CASKDRGSWEQYF. The CDR3 region has the DNA TGTGCCAGCAAGGACAGGGGAAGTTGGGAGCAGTACTTC.

This clone was seen once. CDR3 sequence (DNA): TGTGCCAGTAACAGGGGTCATAGCAATCAGCCCCAGCATTTT. Protein product: CASNRGHSNQPQHF. The chain has TRBV19 and TRBJ1-5; TRBD1 matches at 7 bases. V trimming: 7 bases; J trimming: 0 bases; junction bases outside the gene matches: 3. This CDR3 spans 14 amino acids. Germline CDR1 LNHDA, CDR2 SQIVND (reference sequence).

The chain recombines TRBV28 with TRBJ2-2, with 7 bases identical to TRBD2. This CDR3 comprises 16 residues. V trimming: 8 bases; J trimming: 3 bases; junction bases outside the gene matches: 12. Germline CDR1 and CDR2: MDHEN and SYDVKM. This chain's CDR3 is CASHRLGGPDTGELFF. CDR3 nucleotides: TGTGCCAGCCACAGACTGGGAGGGCCGGACACCGGGGAGCTGTTTTTT.

This rearrangement joins TRBV15 to TRBJ1-4; possibly TRBD1 for D (5 bases). From germline, CDR1 is LNHNV and CDR2 YYDKDF (reference sequence). This CDR3 is built from 16 residues. Trimming removed 0 bases at V and 6 bases at J, with 14 bases between. The CDR3 sequence is CATSRDMGVSYEKLFF. The DNA for the CDR3 is TGTGCCACCAGCAGAGATATGGGGGTGTCTTATGAAAAACTGTTTTTT.

The chain combines TRBV5-1 with TRBJ2-3, with 7 bases fitting TRBD1. This CDR3 has 15 amino acids. Germline-derived CDR1 and CDR2 are SGHRS and YFSETQ. J lost 4 bases, V lost 4 bases, and 9 bases had no gene match. This chain's CDR3 is CASSLADRDPDTQYF. In nucleotides, the CDR3 is TGCGCCAGCAGCCTGGCAGACAGGGACCCAGATACGCAGTATTTT.

Ten or more counts support this clone. The chain uses TRBV29-1 and TRBJ1-5; no firm D call. This CDR3 comprises 16 residues. Germline CDR1 reads SQVTM; CDR2 reads ANQGSEA. Trimming left V 5 bases short and J 0 bases short, with 17 bases between. The CDR3 here is CSVQVTARNSNQPQHF. The CDR3 region has the DNA TGCAGCGTTCAAGTAACGGCTCGTAATAGCAATCAGCCCCAGCATTTT. The full variable domain, rest sourced from reference TRBV29-1 and TRBJ1-5, is SAVISQKPSRDICQRGTSLTIQCQVDSQVTMMFWYRQQPGQSLTLIATANQGSEATYESGFVIDKFPISRPNLTFSTLTVSNMSPEDSSIYLCSVQVTARNSNQPQHFGDGTRLSIL.

The chain recombines TRBV19 with TRBJ2-3, with 9 bases identical to TRBD2. The V segment lost 5 bases and the J segment 3 bases; nucleotides outside the gene matches: 3. This CDR3 region has 14 residues. Germline values: CDR1 LNHDA, CDR2 SQIVND (reference sequence). The CDR3 here is CASSVGLATDTQYF. For the CDR3, the DNA is TGTGCCAGTAGTGTGGGACTAGCAACAGATACGCAGTATTTT. The variable domain in full, with the rest retrieved from reference TRBV19 and TRBJ2-3, is DGGITQSPKYLFRKEGQNVTLSCEQNLNHDAMYWYRQDPGQGLRLIYYSQIVNDFQKGDIAEGYSVSREKKESFPLTVTSAQKNPTAFYLCASSVGLATDTQYFGPGTRLTVL.

The rearrangement links TRBV10-3 to TRBJ1-1; TRBD1 agrees at 7 bases. Per the germline V gene, CDR1 is ENHRY and CDR2 is SYGVKD. V lost 6 bases, J lost 5 bases, and 6 bases stayed unmatched. This CDR3 is 13 amino acids long. The CDR3 coding sequence is TGTGCCATCAGGCCTCAGGGGGATACTGAAGCTTTCTTT. Its translation is CAIRPQGDTEAFF.

V and J are TRBV29-1 and TRBJ2-5, with D unclear. The germline gives CDR1 SQVTM, CDR2 ANQGSEA. The CDR3 covers 11 residues. Trimming removed 2 bases at V and 5 bases at J, with 6 bases between. CDR3 protein: CSVEFGETQYF. The CDR3 DNA is TGCAGCGTTGAATTTGGGGAGACCCAGTACTTC.